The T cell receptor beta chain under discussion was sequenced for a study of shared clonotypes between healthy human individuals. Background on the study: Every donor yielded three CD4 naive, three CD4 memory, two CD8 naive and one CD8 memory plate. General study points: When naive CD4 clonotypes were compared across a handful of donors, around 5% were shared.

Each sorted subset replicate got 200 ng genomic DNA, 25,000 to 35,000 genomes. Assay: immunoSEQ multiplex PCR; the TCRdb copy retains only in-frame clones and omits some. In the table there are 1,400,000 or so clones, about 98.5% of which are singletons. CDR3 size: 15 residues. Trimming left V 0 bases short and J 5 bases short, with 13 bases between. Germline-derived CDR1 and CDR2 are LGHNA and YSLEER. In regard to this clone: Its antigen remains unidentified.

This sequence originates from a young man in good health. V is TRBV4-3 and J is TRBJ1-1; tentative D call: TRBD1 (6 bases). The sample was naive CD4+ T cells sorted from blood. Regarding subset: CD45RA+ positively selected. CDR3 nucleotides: TGCGCCAGCAGCCAAGATGAGGGGGGTCTGACTGAAGCTTTCTTT. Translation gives CASSQDEGGLTEAFF.